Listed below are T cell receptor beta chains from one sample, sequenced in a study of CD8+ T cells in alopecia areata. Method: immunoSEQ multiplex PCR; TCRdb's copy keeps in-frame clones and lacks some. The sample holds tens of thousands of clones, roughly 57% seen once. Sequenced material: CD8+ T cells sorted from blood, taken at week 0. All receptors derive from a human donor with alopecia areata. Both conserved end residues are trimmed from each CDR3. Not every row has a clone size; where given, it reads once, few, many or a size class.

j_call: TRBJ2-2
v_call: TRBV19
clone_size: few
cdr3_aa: ASSIDGQGANTGELF

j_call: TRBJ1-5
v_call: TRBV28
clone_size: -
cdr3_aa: ASSLTGPMSNQPQH

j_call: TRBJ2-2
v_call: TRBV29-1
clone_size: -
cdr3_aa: SVEGWSGHPSNTGELF

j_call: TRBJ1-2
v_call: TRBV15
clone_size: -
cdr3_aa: ATSRNIQGVFGYT

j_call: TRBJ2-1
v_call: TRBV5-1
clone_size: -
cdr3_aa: ASSLGTEYNEQF

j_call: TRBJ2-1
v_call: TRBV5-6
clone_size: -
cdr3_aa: ASSLGGSFGTPPHEQF

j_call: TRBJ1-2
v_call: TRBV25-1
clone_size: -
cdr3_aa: ASSESYTGQGYYGYT

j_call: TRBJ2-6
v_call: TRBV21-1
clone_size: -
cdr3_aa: ASSFRDRGFSGANVLT

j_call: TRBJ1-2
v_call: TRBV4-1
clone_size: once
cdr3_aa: ASSQALGGVDYGYT

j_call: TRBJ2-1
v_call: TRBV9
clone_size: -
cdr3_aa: ASSVGAFRNLF

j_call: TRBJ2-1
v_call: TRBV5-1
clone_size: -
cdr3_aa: ASSLEKGYSYNEQF

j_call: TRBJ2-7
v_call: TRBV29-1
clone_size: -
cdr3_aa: SAAPGATYEQY

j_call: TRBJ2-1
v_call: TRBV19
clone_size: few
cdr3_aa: ASSIVLGRTDNEQF

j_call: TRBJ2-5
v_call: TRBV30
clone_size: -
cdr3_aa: AWSGDAQETQY

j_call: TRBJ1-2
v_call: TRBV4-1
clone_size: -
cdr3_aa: ASSQATGGSGYT

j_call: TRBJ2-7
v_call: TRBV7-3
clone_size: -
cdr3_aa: ASSFGQGGYEQY

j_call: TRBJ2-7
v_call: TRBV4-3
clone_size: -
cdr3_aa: ASSQGTGGSYEQY

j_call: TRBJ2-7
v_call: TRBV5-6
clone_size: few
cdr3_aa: ASSFKGSYEQY

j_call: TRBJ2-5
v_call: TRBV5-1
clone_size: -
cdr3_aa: ASSLDTGGPTPQY

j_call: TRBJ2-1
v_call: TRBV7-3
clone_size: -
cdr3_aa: ASSSRTSGSDEQF

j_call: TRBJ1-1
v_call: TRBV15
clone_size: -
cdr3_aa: ATSARRGNTEAF

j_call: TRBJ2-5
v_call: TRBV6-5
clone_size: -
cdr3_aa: ASSSDRGQETQY

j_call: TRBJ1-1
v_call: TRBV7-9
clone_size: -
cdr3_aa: ASSLSPAVADEAF

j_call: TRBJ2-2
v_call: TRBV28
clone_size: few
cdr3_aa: ASRGPTGELF

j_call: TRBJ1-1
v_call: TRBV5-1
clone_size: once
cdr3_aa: ASSPAPAGDTEAF

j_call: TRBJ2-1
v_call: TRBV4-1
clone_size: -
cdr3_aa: ASSQEPTGGIINEQF

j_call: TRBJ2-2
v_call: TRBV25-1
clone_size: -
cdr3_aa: ASSEWSSGNTGELF